Presented here are 24 T cell receptor beta chains from one specimen sequenced in a study of blood T cell repertoires in COVID-19. TCRdb keeps only in-frame clones here, not all; method: immunoSEQ multiplex PCR. Counted here are tens of thousands of clones, approximately 91% occurring once; the ten biggest clones make up roughly 3.9%. The source material was peripheral blood. All receptors come from a man between 65 and 79 years old with acute or convalescent COVID-19.

V gene TRBV2 combines with J gene TRBJ1-1; D not resolved. The V end lost 0 bases, the J end lost 0 bases, and 11 bases lay between the germline ends. Germline V lookup: CDR1 SNHLY, CDR2 FYNNEI. This CDR3 comprises 16 residues. This CDR3 is CASSEAFARLNTEAFF. The DNA of the CDR3 is TGTGCCAGCAGTGAAGCGTTTGCCAGGCTGAACACTGAAGCTTTCTTT.

The chain links TRBV5-5 to TRBJ2-5; tentatively, D is TRBD1 (6 bases). V shed 7 bases and J shed 2 bases, with 15 bases lying between them. Germline loops: CDR1 SGHKS, CDR2 YYEKEE (reference sequence). This CDR3 is 14 amino acids long. The CDR3: CASSLRTAQETQYF. The CDR3 nucleotides read TGTGCCAGCTCTCTCCGGACAGCTCAAGAGACCCAGTACTTC. The full variable domain, with the rest looked up from reference TRBV5-5 and TRBJ2-5, is DAGVTQSPTHLIKTRGQQVTLRCSPISGHKSVSWYQQVLGQGPQFIFQYYEKEERGRGNFPDRFSARQFPNYSSELNVNALLLGDSALYLCASSLRTAQETQYFGPGTRLLVL.

V usage is TRBV4-3 and J usage is TRBJ2-1; 10 nucleotides match TRBD1. CDR3 size: 17 residues. After removal of 4 bases from V and 7 bases from J, the junction contained 13 bases not matched to a gene. From germline, CDR1 is LGHNA and CDR2 YSLEER. The CDR3: CASSPFSHGTGVNEQFF. In DNA form, the CDR3 reads TGCGCCAGCAGCCCCTTCTCTCACGGGACAGGGGTTAATGAGCAGTTCTTC.

The chain joins TRBV6-2 or TRBV6-3 to TRBJ2-4; 7 bases fit TRBD2. The CDR3 consists of 14 residues. CDR1 is MNHEY and CDR2 is SVGEGT in the germline V gene. Trimming cost V 5 bases and J 2 bases; bases outside gene matches: 3. In DNA, the CDR3 is TGTGCCAGCAGTAACGGGGGGTCCAAAAACATTCAGTACTTC. It specifies CASSNGGSKNIQYF.

This chain connects TRBV7-2 to TRBJ1-2, with 8 bases lining up with TRBD1. The CDR3 length is 14 residues. Germline V gene sequence: CDR1 SGHTA, CDR2 FQGNSA. V was clipped by 5 bases and J by 6 bases; unmatched bases: 8. DNA of the CDR3: TGTGCCAGCAGCCGTTGGACAGGGAAGGATGGCTACACCTTC. Residues: CASSRWTGKDGYTF.

This chain links TRBV6-6 with TRBJ2-7; D unresolved. Germline V gives CDR1 MNHNY, CDR2 SVGAGI (reference sequence). Trimming took 0 bases from V and 4 from J, leaving 7 bases between them. This CDR3 spans 13 amino acids. The CDR3, as DNA: TGTGCCAGCAGTTACTCGTACAGTTACGAGCAGTACTTC. It specifies CASSYSYSYEQYF.

A note on this clone: This sample includes further DNA sequences coding for the same CDR3. This chain uses TRBV29-1 with TRBJ1-1, with 8 bases identical to TRBD1. Germline CDR1 is SQVTM and CDR2 is ANQGSEA. Trimming took 1 base from V and 0 from J; bases not matched to a gene: 7. The CDR3 runs to 16 residues. CDR3 loop: CSVEGRQGFMNTEAFF. The CDR3 DNA is TGCAGCGTTGAAGGACGACAGGGGTTCATGAACACTGAAGCTTTCTTT.

The rearrangement links TRBV9 to TRBJ1-2, with D possibly TRBD1 on 6 matching bases. The germline CDR1 and CDR2 sequences are SGDLS and YYNGEE. This CDR3 is built from 14 residues. Trimming pared 1 base from V and 3 bases from J, leaving 10 bases between. This chain's CDR3 is CASSVLGGDYGYTF. CDR3 sequence (DNA): TGTGCCAGCAGCGTATTAGGGGGGGACTATGGCTACACCTTC.

This chain links TRBV25-1 with TRBJ1-2; 7 bases line up with TRBD1. Germline V lookup: CDR1 MGHDK, CDR2 SYGVNS. J gave up 8 bases and V 9 bases, and 9 bases lay outside the gene matches. The CDR3 has 12 amino acids. The CDR3 loop reads CASTGAAWGYTF. CDR3 bases: TGTGCCAGTACAGGGGCGGCATGGGGCTACACCTTC.

The rearrangement uses TRBV7-3 and TRBJ1-1; TRBD1 might be the D (5 bases). The CDR3 totals 14 residues. The germline gives CDR1 SGHTA, CDR2 FQGTGA. Trimming cost V 5 bases and J 6 bases, with 16 bases left between them. The CDR3 bases are TGTGCCAGCAGCGCTGGTCCTCGGGGGGCTGAAGCTTTCTTT. Its translation: CASSAGPRGAEAFF. Variable domain in full (rest from reference TRBV7-3 and TRBJ1-1): GAGVSQTPSNKVTEKGKYVELRCDPISGHTALYWYRQSLGQGPEFLIYFQGTGAADDSGLPNDRFFAVRPEGSVSTLKIQRTERGDSAVYLCASSAGPRGAEAFFGQGTRLTVV.

In its sample, this clone was seen once. This chain uses TRBV29-1 with TRBJ2-2, with 9 bases aligning to TRBD2. This CDR3 is built from 14 residues. Germline values: CDR1 SQVTM, CDR2 ANQGSEA. The V segment lost 4 bases and the J segment 4 bases; nucleotides outside the gene matches: 4. The CDR3 spells CSVGGTSSTGELFF. The CDR3 coding sequence is TGCAGCGTTGGGGGGACTAGCTCCACCGGGGAGCTGTTTTTT.

The V and J genes are TRBV4-2 and TRBJ1-2, with 8 bases lining up with TRBD1. The CDR3 spans 18 residues. V lost 1 base to trimming and J lost 5 bases; unmatched junction nucleotides: 15. Germline V lookup: CDR1 LGHNA, CDR2 YNFKEQ. The CDR3, as DNA: TGTGCCAGCAGCCAAGGCCCCCAGGGGGCCGGGGGCTTTTATGGCTACACCTTC. This codes for CASSQGPQGAGGFYGYTF.

The chain joins TRBV27 to TRBJ1-4; maybe TRBD1 (5 bases). The CDR3 spans 14 residues. Per the germline V gene, CDR1 is MNHEY and CDR2 is SMNVEV (reference sequence). V was clipped by 6 bases and J by 5 bases, with 13 bases between them. In DNA, the CDR3 is TGTGCCAGCAGCCCTGCCAGGGCGAATGAAAAACTGTTTTTT. Its translation is CASSPARANEKLFF.

This chain connects TRBV19 to TRBJ1-1; no reliable D call. This CDR3 region has 13 residues. CDR1 and CDR2 (germline): LNHDA, SQIVND (reference sequence). The V end lost 5 bases, the J end lost 0 bases, and 7 bases lay between the germline ends. The CDR3 bases are TGTGCCAGTAGTCGGGGTGTGAACACTGAAGCTTTCTTT. Amino acids: CASSRGVNTEAFF.

The chain carries TRBV28 and TRBJ1-1, with TRBD1 matching 7 bases. The CDR3 consists of 12 residues. After removal of 7 bases from V and 6 bases from J, the junction contained 5 bases not matched to a gene. The V gene's germline CDR1 is MDHEN and CDR2 SYDVKM. CDR3 bases: TGTGCCAGCACACAGGGGAAGGCTGAAGCTTTCTTT. Protein product: CASTQGKAEAFF.

Comment on this clone: The junction departs from germline at one end; a sequencing error may be responsible. V and J are TRBV12-3 or TRBV12-4 and TRBJ2-5, with 8 nucleotides matching TRBD2. The CDR3 covers 12 residues. CDR3 protein: CASSFGGSGGHF. CDR3 in DNA: TGTGCCAGCAGTTTTGGCGGCAGCGGGGGACACTTC.

The genes are TRBV9 and TRBJ2-3; TRBD2 agrees at 12 bases. The CDR3 runs 15 residues. After removal of 4 bases from V and 8 bases from J, the junction contained 8 bases not matched to a gene. Looked up from germline, CDR1 is SGDLS and CDR2 is YYNGEE. CDR3 nucleotides: TGTGCCAGCAGCCAAACTAGCGGGGGGCCAGGTACGCAGTATTTT. Translating gives CASSQTSGGPGTQYF.

V is TRBV24-1 and J is TRBJ1-5; 8 bases fit TRBD1. This CDR3 comprises 15 residues. With 6 bases clipped from V and 1 base from J, the junction kept 4 bases outside the gene matches. CDR1 KGHDR and CDR2 SFDVKD come from the germline V gene. DNA of the CDR3: TGTGCCACCAGTTCAGGACAGGGAAGCAATCAGCCCCAGCATTTT. This sequence encodes CATSSGQGSNQPQHF.

The V and J genes are TRBV5-1 and TRBJ1-2, with 9 positions matching TRBD1. CDR1 SGHRS and CDR2 YFSETQ come from the germline V gene. V was clipped by 4 bases and J by 8 bases; unmatched bases: 6. The CDR3 length is 13 residues. The CDR3 loop reads CASSTGQGGGYTF. The CDR3 DNA is TGCGCCAGCAGCACGGGACAGGGAGGCGGCTACACCTTC.

This rearrangement joins TRBV7-8 to TRBJ1-5; 10 nucleotides line up with TRBD1. Germline V gene data show CDR1 as SGHVS and CDR2 as FQNEAQ. CDR3 length: 15 amino acids. Unmatched junction bases numbered 4, after V lost 4 bases and J lost 4 bases. CDR3 in amino acids: CASSSRTGGNQPQHF. The CDR3 coding sequence is TGTGCCAGCAGCTCCAGGACAGGGGGGAATCAGCCCCAGCATTTT. The full variable domain, its missing parts supplied by reference TRBV7-8 and TRBJ1-5, is GAGVSQSPRYKVAKRGQDVALRCDPISGHVSLFWYQQALGQGPEFLTYFQNEAQLDKSGLPSDRFFAERPEGSVSTLKIQRTQQEDSAVYLCASSSRTGGNQPQHFGDGTRLSIL.

The V and J genes are TRBV2 and TRBJ2-7; D might be TRBD2 (6 bases). The germline V gene encodes CDR1 SNHLY and CDR2 FYNNEI. This CDR3 spans 13 amino acids. V lost 6 bases to trimming and J lost 3 bases, with 12 bases between them. DNA of the CDR3: TGTGCCAGCAGGGGCCGGGAGCTCTACGAGCAGTACTTC. Amino acid sequence: CASRGRELYEQYF. Using reference TRBV2 and TRBJ2-7 for the parts outside the CDR3, the full variable domain is EPEVTQTPSHQVTQMGQEVILRCVPISNHLYFYWYRQILGQKVEFLVSFYNNEISEKSEIFDDQFSVERPDGSNFTLKIRSTKLEDSAMYFCASRGRELYEQYFGPGTRLTVT.

The chain employs TRBV5-1 and TRBJ2-5; 9 nucleotides match TRBD1. Trimming at V came to 2 bases and at J to 5 bases, leaving 4 bases not matched to a gene. Per the germline V gene, CDR1 is SGHRS and CDR2 is YFSETQ. The CDR3 totals 14 residues. The CDR3 sequence: CASSLGQGLETQYF. CDR3 bases: TGCGCCAGCAGCTTAGGACAGGGGTTGGAGACCCAGTACTTC.

The CDR3 sequence: CASSLHGANTEAFF. As DNA, the CDR3 is TGTGCCAGCAGCTTGCATGGGGCGAACACTGAAGCTTTCTTT. V and J are TRBV5-4 and TRBJ1-1; TRBD1 is a possible D gene (5 bases). Germline values: CDR1 SGHNT, CDR2 YYREEE (reference sequence). With 1 base removed from V and 1 base from J, the gap between germline ends came to 8 bases. The CDR3 consists of 14 residues.

The chain carries TRBV9 and TRBJ1-2; D possibly corresponds to TRBD1 (5 bases). Germline V gene data show CDR1 as SGDLS and CDR2 as YYNGEE. The CDR3 contains 15 residues. Trimming took 4 bases from V and 4 from J, leaving 17 bases between them. The CDR3 protein is CASSFNGQGGYGYTF. In DNA form, the CDR3 reads TGTGCCAGCAGCTTTAACGGGCAGGGTGGCTATGGCTACACCTTC.